This TCR beta chain is drawn from a study of T-cell reconstitution after alpha-beta-depleted transplantation in children. For TCRbeta, the library was prepared with unique molecular identifiers. In TCRdb, the PCR reads were re-called with MiXCR into one record per CDR3 protein. The data show roughly 500,000 distinct CDR3 sequences, 9.5% to 15% seen once. V lost 0 bases to trimming and J lost 5 bases, with 13 bases between them. Germline loops: CDR1 ENHRY, CDR2 SYGVKD. This CDR3 has 15 amino acids. The J gene is TRBJ2-5, the V gene TRBV10-3; no reliable D call. This receptor was taken from a human donor who donated a stem cell graft to a child with combined immunodeficiency. This specimen was PBMCs from the stem cell graft donor, taken from the stem cell graft. CDR3 nucleotides: TGTGCCATCAGTGAGTCTGAGGTTATCGGGGAGACCCAGTACTTC. The encoded protein is CAISESEVIGETQYF.